The 7 T cell receptor beta chains reported below all come from one sample, sequenced in a study of blood T cell repertoires in COVID-19 (dated by TCRdb to about 2020). Library prep was done by the immunoSEQ multiplex PCR assay. TCRdb re-hosts the immuneACCESS table, in-frame sequences only. Its copies lack some clones; in the studies checked, an unresolved V gene accounts for under half of them, and the cause for the rest is not known. This sample lists approximately 70,000 clones; 80% were detected once. The ten largest clonotypes hold 15% to 20% of the sample. Sequenced: peripheral blood. The receptors stem from a man between 65 and 85 years old who had recovered from COVID-19.

The chain uses TRBV28 and TRBJ1-4; no reliable D call. CDR1 is MDHEN and CDR2 is SYDVKM in the germline V gene. The CDR3 contains 13 residues. V lost 5 bases, J lost 11 bases, and 15 bases lay in between. CDR3 protein: CASSSAGSGKLFF. The CDR3 nucleotides are TGTGCCAGCAGTAGTGCAGGCTCGGGGAAACTGTTTTTT. The variable domain in full, completed from reference TRBV28 and TRBJ1-4, reads DVKVTQSSRYLVKRTGEKVFLECVQDMDHENMFWYRQDPGLGLRLIYFSYDVKMKEKGDIPEGYSVSREKKERFSLILESASTNQTSMYLCASSSAGSGKLFFGSGTQLSVL.

The chain couples TRBV19 to TRBJ1-1, with D tentatively TRBD1 (5 bases). V was cut by 7 bases and J by 1 base, with 16 bases left in between. This CDR3 region has 15 residues. Germline V gene data show CDR1 as LNHDA and CDR2 as SQIVND (reference sequence). The CDR3 DNA follows: TGTGCCAGTACCCTTCTAGGGGCCCCGAACACTGAAGCTTTCTTT. Translating gives CASTLLGAPNTEAFF. Filled out from reference TRBV19 and TRBJ1-1, the complete variable domain reads DGGITQSPKYLFRKEGQNVTLSCEQNLNHDAMYWYRQDPGQGLRLIYYSQIVNDFQKGDIAEGYSVSREKKESFPLTVTSAQKNPTAFYLCASTLLGAPNTEAFFGQGTRLTVV.

The chain joins TRBV19 to TRBJ1-5; 7 nucleotides agree with TRBD1. The CDR3 is 13 amino acids. J was trimmed by 5 bases and V by 5 bases; bases with no gene match: 3. CDR1 and CDR2 from the germline V gene are LNHDA and SQIVND (reference sequence). CDR3 region: CASSGQVHQPQHF. DNA for the CDR3: TGTGCCAGTAGTGGACAGGTCCATCAGCCCCAGCATTTT.

The V and J genes are TRBV6-5 and TRBJ2-1; D is possibly TRBD1 (8 bases). V lost 6 bases and J lost 12, with 24 bases in between. The germline CDR1 and CDR2 sequences are MNHEY and SVGAGI. CDR3 length: 15 amino acids. CDR3: CASSMDRVIAGRQFF. CDR3 in DNA: TGTGCCAGCAGCATGGACAGGGTCATAGCGGGCCGGCAGTTCTTC.

The CDR3 region has the DNA TGTGCCAGCAGAACACACGGGACAGTAAATTACGAGCAGTACTTC. This translates into CASRTHGTVNYEQYF. The chain recombines TRBV7-2 with TRBJ2-7, with 7 bases that match TRBD1. The CDR3 runs to 15 residues. V dropped 6 bases and J dropped 4; count of bases not matched to a gene: 12. CDR1 SGHTA and CDR2 FQGNSA come from the germline V gene.

CDR3 nucleotide sequence: TGTGCCGGACAGGGAGCCTACGAGCAGTACTTC. It translates to CAGQGAYEQYF. The chain has TRBV30 and TRBJ2-7; TRBD1 matches at 8 bases. V lost 8 bases and J lost 2; bases outside the gene matches: 2. Germline CDR1 GTSNPN, CDR2 SVGIG (reference sequence). This CDR3 is built from 11 residues.

This chain connects TRBV7-2 to TRBJ2-3; 10 bases line up with TRBD2. Trimming took 1 base from V and 0 from J; bases not matched to a gene: 7. The CDR3 runs to 18 residues. Germline V gives CDR1 SGHTA, CDR2 FQGNSA. DNA for the CDR3: TGTGCCAGCAGCTTAGTACTAGCGGGGACTACTAGCACAGATACGCAGTATTTT. This encodes CASSLVLAGTTSTDTQYF.